This T cell receptor beta chain was documented in a study of breast tumors, draining lymph nodes, adjacent tissues. Study results and caveats: Most tumor T cells seemingly derive from lymph node, then expand in tumor. That most tumor T cells come from lymph nodes remained unproven. Tumor and nontumor repertoires were significantly more similar in luminal-like than in basal-like breast cancer. Compared with lymph nodes, tumors were less diverse; compared with nontumor tissue, more.

Axillary draining lymph nodes of breast cancer patients supplied the node samples. Germline CDR1 and CDR2: SGHRS and YFSETQ. This CDR3 comprises 10 residues. Turning to this clonotype: No antigen is known for it.

TCRdb re-derived calls from the multiplex PCR reads in MiXCR, one entry per CDR3 protein. The data hold 180,000 or so distinct CDR3 sequences, with 31% observed a single time. The TCR comes from a female donor with breast cancer. Some clones in this sample may be carry-over from other donors' samples. The chain employs TRBV5-1 and TRBJ2-3, with D possibly TRBD1 on 9 matching bases. The sample consisted of axillary lymph node tissue. In nucleotides, the CDR3 is TGCGCAATAGCGGGACAGGGTCTGTATTTT. Its translation: CAIAGQGLYF.